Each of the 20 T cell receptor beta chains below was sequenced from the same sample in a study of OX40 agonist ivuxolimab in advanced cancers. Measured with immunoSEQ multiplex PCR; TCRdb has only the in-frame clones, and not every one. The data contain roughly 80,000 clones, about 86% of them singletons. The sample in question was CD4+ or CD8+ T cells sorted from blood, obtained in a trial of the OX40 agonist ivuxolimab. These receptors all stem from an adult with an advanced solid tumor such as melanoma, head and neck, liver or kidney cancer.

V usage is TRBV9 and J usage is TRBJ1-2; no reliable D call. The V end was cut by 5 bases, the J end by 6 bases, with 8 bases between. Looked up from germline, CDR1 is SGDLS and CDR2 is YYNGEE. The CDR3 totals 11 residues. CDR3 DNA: TGTGCCAGCAGGGGCCCTCATGGCTACACCTTC. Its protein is CASRGPHGYTF.

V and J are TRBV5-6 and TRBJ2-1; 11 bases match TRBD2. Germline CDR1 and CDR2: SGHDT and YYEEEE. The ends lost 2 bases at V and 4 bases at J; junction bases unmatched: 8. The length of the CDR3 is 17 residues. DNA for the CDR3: TGTGCCAGCAGCTTCCCATCGACTAGCGGGGCTTACAATGAGCAGTTCTTC. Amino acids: CASSFPSTSGAYNEQFF.

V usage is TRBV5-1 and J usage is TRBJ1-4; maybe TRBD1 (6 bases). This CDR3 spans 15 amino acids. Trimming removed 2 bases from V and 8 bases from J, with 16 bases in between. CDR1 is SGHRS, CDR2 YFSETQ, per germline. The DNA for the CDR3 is TGCGCCAGCAGCTTTTCGGGGGGGCTCCGGGAAAAACTGTTTTTT. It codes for CASSFSGGLREKLFF.

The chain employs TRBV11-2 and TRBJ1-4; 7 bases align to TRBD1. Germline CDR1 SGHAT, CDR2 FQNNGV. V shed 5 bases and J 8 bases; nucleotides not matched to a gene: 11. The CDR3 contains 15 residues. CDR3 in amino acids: CASSGTAGTAEKLFF. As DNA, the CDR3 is TGTGCCAGCAGCGGTACCGCCGGGACAGCCGAAAAACTGTTTTTT.

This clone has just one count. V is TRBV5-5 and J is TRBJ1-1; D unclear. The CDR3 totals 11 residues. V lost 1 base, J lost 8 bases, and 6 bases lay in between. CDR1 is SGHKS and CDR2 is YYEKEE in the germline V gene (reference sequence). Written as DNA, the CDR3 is TGTGCCAGCAGCTTGTACGCGGAAGCTTTCTTT. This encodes CASSLYAEAFF.

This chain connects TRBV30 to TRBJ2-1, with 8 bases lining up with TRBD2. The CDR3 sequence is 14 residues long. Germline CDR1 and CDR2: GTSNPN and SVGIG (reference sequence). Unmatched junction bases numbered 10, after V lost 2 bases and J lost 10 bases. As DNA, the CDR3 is TGTGCCTGGAGTACGGGACTAGGAGACGCGGAGCAGTTCTTC. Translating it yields CAWSTGLGDAEQFF.

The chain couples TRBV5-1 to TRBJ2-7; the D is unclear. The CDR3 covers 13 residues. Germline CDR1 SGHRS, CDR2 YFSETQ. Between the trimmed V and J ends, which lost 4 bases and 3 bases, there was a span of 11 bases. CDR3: CASSPNLGYEQYF. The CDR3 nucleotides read TGCGCCAGCAGCCCCAATCTGGGCTACGAGCAGTACTTC.

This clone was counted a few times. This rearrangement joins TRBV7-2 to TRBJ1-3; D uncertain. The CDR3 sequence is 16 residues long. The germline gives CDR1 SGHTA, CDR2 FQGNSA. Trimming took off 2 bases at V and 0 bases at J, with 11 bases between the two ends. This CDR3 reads CASSLLLASSGNTIYF. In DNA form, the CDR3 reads TGTGCCAGCAGCTTATTACTGGCGAGCTCTGGAAACACCATATATTTT.

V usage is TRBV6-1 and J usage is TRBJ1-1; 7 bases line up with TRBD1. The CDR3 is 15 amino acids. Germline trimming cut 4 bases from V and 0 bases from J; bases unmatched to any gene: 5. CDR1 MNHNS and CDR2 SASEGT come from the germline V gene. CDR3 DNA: TGTGCCAGCAGTGGGATCGGGACAGTGAACACTGAAGCTTTCTTT. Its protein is CASSGIGTVNTEAFF.

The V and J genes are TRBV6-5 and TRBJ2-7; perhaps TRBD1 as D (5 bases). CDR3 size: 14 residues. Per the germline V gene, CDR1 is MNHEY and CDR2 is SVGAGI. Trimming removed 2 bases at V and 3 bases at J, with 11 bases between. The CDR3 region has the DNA TGTGCCAGCAGTTACATGGGGCCCCTCTACGAGCAGTACTTC. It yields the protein CASSYMGPLYEQYF.

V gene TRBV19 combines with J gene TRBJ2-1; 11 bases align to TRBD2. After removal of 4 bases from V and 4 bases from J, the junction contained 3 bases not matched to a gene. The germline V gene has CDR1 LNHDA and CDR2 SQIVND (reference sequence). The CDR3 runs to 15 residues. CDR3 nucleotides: TGTGCCAGTAGTAGAGTAGCGGGGGGGTACAATGAGCAGTTCTTC. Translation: CASSRVAGGYNEQFF.

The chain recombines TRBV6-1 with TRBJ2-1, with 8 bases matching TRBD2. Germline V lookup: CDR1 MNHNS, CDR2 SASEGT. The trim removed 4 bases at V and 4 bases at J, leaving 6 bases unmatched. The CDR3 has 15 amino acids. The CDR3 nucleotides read TGTGCCAGCAGTGCCTACGGGGGGGTTTACAATGAGCAGTTCTTC. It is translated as CASSAYGGVYNEQFF.

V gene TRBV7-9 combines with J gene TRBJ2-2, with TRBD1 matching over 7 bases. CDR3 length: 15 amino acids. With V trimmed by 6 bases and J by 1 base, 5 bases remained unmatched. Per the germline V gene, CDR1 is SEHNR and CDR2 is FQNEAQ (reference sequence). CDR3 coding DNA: TGTGCCAGCAGGCTGGACAGGCTGAACACCGGGGAGCTGTTTTTT. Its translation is CASRLDRLNTGELFF.

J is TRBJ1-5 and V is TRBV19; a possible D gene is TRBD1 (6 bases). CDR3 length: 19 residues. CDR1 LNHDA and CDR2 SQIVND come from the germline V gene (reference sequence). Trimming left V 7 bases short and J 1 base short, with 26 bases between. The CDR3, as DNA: TGTGCCAGTAAGACAGGTCGGCGGGTAGGTGACCTAAGCAATCAGCCCCAGCATTTT. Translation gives CASKTGRRVGDLSNQPQHF. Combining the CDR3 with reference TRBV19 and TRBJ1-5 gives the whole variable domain DGGITQSPKYLFRKEGQNVTLSCEQNLNHDAMYWYRQDPGQGLRLIYYSQIVNDFQKGDIAEGYSVSREKKESFPLTVTSAQKNPTAFYLCASKTGRRVGDLSNQPQHFGDGTRLSIL.

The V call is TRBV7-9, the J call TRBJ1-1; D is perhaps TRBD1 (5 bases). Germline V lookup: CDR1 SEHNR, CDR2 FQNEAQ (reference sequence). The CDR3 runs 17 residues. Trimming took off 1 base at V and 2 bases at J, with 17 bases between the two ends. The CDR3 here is CASSLVVLGGGNTEAFF. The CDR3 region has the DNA TGTGCCAGCAGCTTAGTAGTCCTCGGGGGAGGAAACACTGAAGCTTTCTTT.

Here the CDR3 reads CASSPVPAGFQETQYF. CDR3 DNA sequence: TGTGCCAGCAGCCCCGTCCCAGCGGGGTTCCAAGAGACCCAGTACTTC. This chain links TRBV7-2 with TRBJ2-5, with 7 bases that match TRBD2. J was trimmed by 1 base and V by 5 bases; bases with no gene match: 10. The CDR3 spans 16 residues. The germline gives CDR1 SGHTA, CDR2 FQGNSA. The entire variable domain, with the rest obtained from reference TRBV7-2 and TRBJ2-5, is as follows: GAGVSQSPSNKVTEKGKDVELRCDPISGHTALYWYRQSLGQGLEFLIYFQGNSAPDKSGLPSDRFSAERTGGSVSTLTIQRTQQEDSAVYLCASSPVPAGFQETQYFGPGTRLLVL.

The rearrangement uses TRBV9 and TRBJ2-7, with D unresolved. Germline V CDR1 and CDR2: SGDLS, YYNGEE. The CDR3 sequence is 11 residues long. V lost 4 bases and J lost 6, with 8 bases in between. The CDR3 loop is CASSTGSEQYF. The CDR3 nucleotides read TGTGCCAGCAGCACCGGGTCCGAGCAGTACTTC.

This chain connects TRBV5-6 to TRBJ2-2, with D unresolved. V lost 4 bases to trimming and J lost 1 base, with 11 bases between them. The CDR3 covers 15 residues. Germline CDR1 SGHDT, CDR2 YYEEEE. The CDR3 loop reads CASSLSSWNTGELFF. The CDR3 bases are TGTGCCAGCAGCCTCTCCAGCTGGAACACCGGGGAGCTGTTTTTT.

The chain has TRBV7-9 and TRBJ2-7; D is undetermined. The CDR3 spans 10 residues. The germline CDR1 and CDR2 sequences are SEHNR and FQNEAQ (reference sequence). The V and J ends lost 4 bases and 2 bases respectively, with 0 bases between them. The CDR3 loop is CASSSYEQYF. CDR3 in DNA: TGTGCCAGCAGCTCCTACGAGCAGTACTTC.

CDR3 residues: CASSGQGGGTEAFF. The CDR3 nucleotides read TGTGCCAGCAGCGGACAGGGGGGAGGCACTGAAGCTTTCTTT. J is TRBJ1-1 and V is TRBV7-9, with 10 bases that match TRBD1. The V gene's germline CDR1 is SEHNR and CDR2 FQNEAQ (reference sequence). The V gene end was trimmed by 5 bases and the J gene end by 4 bases; junction bases not matched to a gene: 4. There are 14 residues in the CDR3. The variable domain in full, with the rest retrieved from reference TRBV7-9 and TRBJ1-1, is DTGVSQNPRHKITKRGQNVTFRCDPISEHNRLYWYRQTLGQGPEFLTYFQNEAQLEKSRLLSDRFSAERPKGSFSTLEIQRTEQGDSAMYLCASSGQGGGTEAFFGQGTRLTVV.